This T cell receptor (beta chain) is from a study of T cell clonality in common variable immunodeficiency. This clone was picked up many times. Its antigen is still unknown. The CDR3 end is not reached by the read, which stops 3 residues before it; the germline J gene fills it in. Study-wide points: Links between repertoire features and CVID complications were heterogeneity-limited. Fewer TCRbeta clones were shared among CVID subjects than controls.

Germline CDR1 is SGHRS and CDR2 is YFSETQ. The CDR3 consists of 15 residues. The V end lost 4 bases, the J end lost 5 bases, and 15 bases lay between the germline ends. Some clones are missing from TCRdb's copy, which holds only in-frame ones; the method was immunoSEQ multiplex PCR. This sample comprises fewer than 50,000 clones, none seen once only. Sequencing was done on a sample of peripheral blood mononuclear cells. The sequence was collected from a person aged 18 to 70 in good health. The chain recombines TRBV5-1 with TRBJ1-4, with a tentative D call TRBD1 (5 bases). The covered CDR3 bases are TGCGCCAGCAGCCCCTCAGGGAAGCCCAATGAAAAA. Its protein is CASSPSGKPNEK. The full CDR3 protein reads CASSPSGKPNEKLFF.